The rows below give T cell receptor beta chains drawn from one sample of a study of shared clonotypes between healthy human individuals. Sequenced by immunoSEQ multiplex PCR; TCRdb stores in-frame clones only, minus some. The table shows about 1.5 million clones, with 95% to 99% occurring only once. Sequenced input: naive CD4+ T cells sorted from blood. These receptors came from a young man in good health. CDR3s include the opening cysteine and the closing phenylalanine or tryptophan. The D gene is left open where the match is weak. Not all rows give a size; the values are once, few, many and, for expanded clones, a class.

NA | TRBJ2-1 | TRBV7-2 | TRBD2 | TGTGCCAGCAGCTTAGCCCTAGCGGCCTCCTACAATGAGCAGTTCTTC | CASSLALAASYNEQFF
NA | TRBJ2-3 | TRBV18 | TRBD2 | TGTGCCAGCTCACCACCAGCGGGGGAGGCGAGTACGCAGTATTTT | CASSPPAGEASTQYF
NA | TRBJ1-3 | TRBV14 | NA | TGTGCCAGCAGCCTTCGGCCGGGAAGCTCTGGAAACACCATATATTTT | CASSLRPGSSGNTIYF
NA | TRBJ2-7 | TRBV27 | TRBD1 | TGTGCCAGCAGTAAAGGACAGGGGGTCTACGAGCAGTACTTC | CASSKGQGVYEQYF
NA | TRBJ2-7 | TRBV5-1 | TRBD2 | TGCGCCAGCAGCCCCGAGGTAGCGGGACCCTCCTACGAGCAGTACTTC | CASSPEVAGPSYEQYF
NA | TRBJ2-4 | TRBV4-1 | NA | TGCGCCAGCAGCCAAGTTTTTATGGACATTCAGTACTTC | CASSQVFMDIQYF
NA | TRBJ2-1 | TRBV29-1 | NA | TGCAGCGTTGATCCCACAGGCGGCGTGGGTGAGCAGTTCTTC | CSVDPTGGVGEQFF
NA | TRBJ2-1 | TRBV5-1 | NA | TGCGCCAGCAGCTTACAAAGGGCGGGGGAGCAGTTCTTC | CASSLQRAGEQFF
NA | TRBJ2-7 | TRBV7-8 | NA | TGTGCCAGCAGCTTATTCGCAGGGAACTCCTACGAGCAGTACTTC | CASSLFAGNSYEQYF
NA | TRBJ2-7 | TRBV7-7 | NA | TGTGCCAGCAGCTCCGACGAAGGGGACGAGCAGTACTTC | CASSSDEGDEQYF
NA | TRBJ2-5 | TRBV12-1 | NA | TGTGCCAGCAGCTTTGGTAATTTCTTGGGATGGGGACGGCAAGAGACCCAGTACTTC | CASSFGNFLGWGRQETQYF
NA | TRBJ1-1 | TRBV5-5 | NA | TGTGCCAGCAGCAACGGACAGACATCCGGGAACACTGAAGCTTTCTTT | CASSNGQTSGNTEAFF
NA | TRBJ2-7 | TRBV7-8 | NA | TGTGCCAGCAGCTTAGCCTCGGACAGCGGCTACGAGCAGTACTTC | CASSLASDSGYEQYF
NA | TRBJ2-7 | TRBV20-1 | NA | TGCAGCGGGATTACTACCTACGAGCAGTACTTC | CSGITTYEQYF
NA | TRBJ2-3 | TRBV29-1 | NA | TGCAGCGGCCTATTGATTTCCCGCACAGATACGCAGTATTTT | CSGLLISRTDTQYF
once | TRBJ2-3 | TRBV11-2 | NA | TGTGCCAGCAGCTACAGCACAGATACGCAGTATTTT | CASSYSTDTQYF
NA | TRBJ2-7 | TRBV28 | NA | TGTGCCAGCAGTCGGGGACACAACTCCTACGAGCAGTACTTC | CASSRGHNSYEQYF
NA | TRBJ2-3 | TRBV5-1 | TRBD1 | TGCGCCACCGGGACAGGGCTCACAGATACGCAGTATTTT | CATGTGLTDTQYF
NA | TRBJ2-7 | TRBV7-6 | NA | TGTGCCAGCAGCCTCACCCACGGGGTCTACGAGCAGTACTTC | CASSLTHGVYEQYF
NA | TRBJ2-5 | TRBV28 | TRBD2 | TGTGCCAGCAGTTTCTCGGGACTAGCGGAAGAGACCCAGTACTTC | CASSFSGLAEETQYF
NA | TRBJ2-7 | TRBV19 | TRBD2 | TGTGCCAGTAGTATAAGGCGGGAGTCCTACGAGCAGTACTTC | CASSIRRESYEQYF
NA | TRBJ2-7 | TRBV6-5 | TRBD1 | TGTGCCAGCAGTTATTCACGGGACAGGTCCTACGAGCAGTACTTC | CASSYSRDRSYEQYF
NA | TRBJ1-1 | TRBV11-2 | NA | TGTGCCAGCAGCTTATTTCAGGGAAACACTGAAGCTTTCTTT | CASSLFQGNTEAFF
NA | TRBJ2-7 | TRBV19 | NA | TGTGCCAGTAGTATCAGACAGACCTCCTCCGAGCAGTACTTC | CASSIRQTSSEQYF
NA | TRBJ2-7 | TRBV11-2 | NA | TGTGCCAGCAGCTTAGGCTGGGAGACCTACGAGCAGTACTTC | CASSLGWETYEQYF
NA | TRBJ2-7 | TRBV5-4 | TRBD1 | TGTGCCAGCAGCCAAGGACAGGTCTCCTACGAGCAGTACTTC | CASSQGQVSYEQYF
NA | TRBJ1-1 | TRBV11-2 | NA | TGTGCCAGCAGCTTAGAATTGGGGACTGAAGCTTTCTTT | CASSLELGTEAFF
NA | TRBJ2-7 | TRBV7-2 | NA | TGTGCCAGCAGCTTAGTAGCGGGCGTGAGGGGACACTACGAGCAGTACTTC | CASSLVAGVRGHYEQYF
NA | TRBJ2-7 | TRBV14 | NA | TGTGCCAGCAGCGTTACAGAAGACGTACAGTACTTC | CASSVTEDVQYF
NA | TRBJ2-3 | TRBV18 | TRBD2 | TGTGCCAGCTCACCTTTCGCGGGAGGGCCGGAGGGCACAGATACGCAGTATTTT | CASSPFAGGPEGTDTQYF
NA | TRBJ2-5 | TRBV28 | NA | TGTGCCAGCAGTTTGGAGGCACAAGAGACCCAGTACTTC | CASSLEAQETQYF
NA | TRBJ2-1 | TRBV6-5 | TRBD1 | TGTGCCAGCACTCCCAGGGGGAGAGACAATGAGCAGTTCTTC | CASTPRGRDNEQFF
NA | TRBJ1-5 | TRBV2 | TRBD1 | TGTGCCAGCAGCCCCGGACAGGGAAGTAGTCAGCCCCAGCATTTT | CASSPGQGSSQPQHF
few | TRBJ2-5 | TRBV2 | TRBD1 | TGTGCCAGCAGTGACAGGGGGGAGACCCAGTACTTC | CASSDRGETQYF
NA | TRBJ2-1 | TRBV18 | NA | TGTGCCAGCTCACCACTAGTAGTGGGACCCTTATACAATGAGCAGTTCTTC | CASSPLVVGPLYNEQFF
NA | TRBJ2-2 | TRBV5-1 | TRBD2 | TGCGCCAGCAGCTTTTCCCCCCGGGAGGGCGTCACCGGGGAGCTGTTTTTT | CASSFSPREGVTGELFF
NA | TRBJ2-2 | TRBV5-5 | NA | TGTGCCAGCAGCCCATTGAGCAGACAGAACACCGGGGAGCTGTTTTTT | CASSPLSRQNTGELFF
NA | TRBJ2-5 | TRBV5-1 | TRBD2 | TGCGCCAGCAGCTTGGAAATAGCGGGAGGGTCAGCCCAGTACTTC | CASSLEIAGGSAQYF
NA | TRBJ2-1 | TRBV7-9 | TRBD1 | TGTGCCAGCAGCGATACAGGGGAATCCTACAATGAGCAGTTCTTC | CASSDTGESYNEQFF
NA | TRBJ2-2 | TRBV5-1 | TRBD2 | TGCGCCAGCAGCTGGGGGACTAGGGACACCGGGGAGCTGTTTTTT | CASSWGTRDTGELFF
NA | TRBJ2-4 | TRBV27 | NA | TGTGCCAGCAGTCCCTCGCTCGCTTTCGCCAAAAACATTCAGTACTTC | CASSPSLAFAKNIQYF
NA | TRBJ2-7 | TRBV5-1 | NA | TGCGCCAGCAGCTCCCAGGGGCCCTCCTACGAGCAGTACTTC | CASSSQGPSYEQYF
NA | TRBJ2-1 | TRBV18 | NA | TGTGCCAGCTCACCATCAAGCTCCTACAATGAGCAGTTCTTC | CASSPSSSYNEQFF
NA | TRBJ1-3 | TRBV28 | NA | TGTGCCAGCGATAGTACCTCTGGAAACACCATATATTTT | CASDSTSGNTIYF
NA | TRBJ1-4 | TRBV18 | TRBD1 | TGTGCCAGCTCGCTTCGACAGGGGGCAACTAATGAAAAACTGTTTTTT | CASSLRQGATNEKLFF
NA | TRBJ2-7 | TRBV28 | NA | TGTGCCAGCAGTAATTTACGGGTCCGTCCAGAGCAGTACTTC | CASSNLRVRPEQYF
once | TRBJ1-3 | TRBV7-8 | NA | TGTGCCAGCAGCTTAGCCACCTTCTCTGGAAACACCATATATTTT | CASSLATFSGNTIYF
NA | TRBJ1-3 | TRBV29-1 | NA | TGCAGCGTTTACACCGGAAACACCATATATTTT | CSVYTGNTIYF
NA | TRBJ2-1 | TRBV5-4 | TRBD2 | TGTGCCAGCAGCGTCAGACTAGCGGTTAGCCCCTACAATGAGCAGTTCTTC | CASSVRLAVSPYNEQFF
NA | TRBJ2-3 | TRBV5-1 | TRBD2 | TGCGCCAGTACATTAGCGGGGGAGGCGGCTACGCAGTATTTT | CASTLAGEAATQYF
NA | TRBJ2-3 | TRBV21-1 | NA | TGTGCCAGCAGCTCGCGTCCCGGGACAGGGATTTGGACAGATACGCAGTATTTT | CASSSRPGTGIWTDTQYF
NA | TRBJ1-5 | TRBV27 | NA | TGTGCCAGCAGTTTATCAGGGGGAGGACAGCCCCAGCATTTT | CASSLSGGGQPQHF
NA | TRBJ2-1 | TRBV7-2 | TRBD1 | TGTGCCAGCAGCTTAGCGTCGACAGGGGTCAATGAGCAGTTCTTC | CASSLASTGVNEQFF
NA | TRBJ1-2 | TRBV4-1 | NA | TGCGCCAGCAGCCAAGATCCCACGGGACCGTACTATGGCTACACCTTC | CASSQDPTGPYYGYTF
NA | TRBJ1-1 | TRBV29-1 | NA | TGCAGCGCCCTTGATGACACTGAAGCTTTCTTT | CSALDDTEAFF
NA | TRBJ2-7 | TRBV18 | NA | TGTGCCAGCTCACCTGGGGCAAACAGCTACGAGCAGTACTTC | CASSPGANSYEQYF
NA | TRBJ2-1 | TRBV11-3 | TRBD2 | TGTGCCAGCAGCTTAAGCTCTAGCGGGAGAAAGGTCAATGAGCAGTTCTTC | CASSLSSSGRKVNEQFF